One and the same sample provided the 27 T cell receptor beta chains below, sequenced in a study of a mutant IDH1 vaccine in newly diagnosed glioma. Sequenced by immunoSEQ multiplex PCR; TCRdb stores in-frame clones only, minus some. The data show around 52,000 clones, 60% to 85% seen once. No antigen is known for these receptors. Specified time point: week 35, safety follow-up. Alongside topical imiquimod, each dose of vaccine comprised 300 ug of mutant IDH1 20-mer peptide. Here the sequenced sample was PBMCs, taken from a glioma patient whose treatment included an IDH1 peptide vaccine. Receptor source: a man aged 40-55 years with glioma.

The chain recombines TRBV7-6 with TRBJ2-1; D may correspond to TRBD1 or TRBD2 (6 bases each). Germline lookup yields CDR1 SGHVS and CDR2 FNYEAQ. There are 16 residues in the CDR3. V was pared by 1 base and J by 7 bases, with 17 bases between. CDR3 loop: CASSLEGGGLGNEQFF. The CDR3, as DNA: TGTGCCAGCAGCTTAGAGGGGGGCGGTCTGGGAAATGAGCAGTTCTTC.

The V call is TRBV13, the J call TRBJ1-3, with 9 positions matching TRBD1. J gave up 2 bases and V 3 bases, and 5 bases lay outside the gene matches. The length of the CDR3 is 16 residues. CDR1 and CDR2 from the germline V gene are PRHDT and FYEKMQ (reference sequence). Here the CDR3 DNA reads TGTGCCAGCAGCTTTGGGACAGGGTTTGCTGGAAACACCATATATTTT. This gives the protein CASSFGTGFAGNTIYF.

The CDR3 sequence: CASSSDPAGGPSGANVLTF. For the CDR3, the DNA is TGTGCCAGCAGTTCGGACCCAGCGGGAGGGCCCTCTGGGGCCAACGTCCTGACTTTC. The chain couples TRBV27 to TRBJ2-6, with 10 nucleotides matching TRBD2. CDR3 length equals 19 residues. Trimming at V came to 4 bases and at J to 0 bases, leaving 9 bases not matched to a gene. Germline CDR1 and CDR2: MNHEY and SMNVEV (reference sequence).

The V call is TRBV2, the J call TRBJ1-6; 9 bases are shared with TRBD1. CDR3 size: 14 residues. The junction had 2 bases not matched to a gene; V was cut back by 8 bases and J by 3 bases. Germline V lookup: CDR1 SNHLY, CDR2 FYNNEI. The CDR3 loop is CASRQGGYNSPLHF. CDR3 nucleotides: TGTGCCAGCCGACAGGGGGGCTATAATTCACCCCTCCACTTT.

This clone was observed a few times. The chain recombines TRBV10-2 with TRBJ1-3; TRBD1 is a possible D gene (6 bases). The CDR3 loop spans 15 amino acids. The V and J ends lost 3 bases and 0 bases respectively, with 9 bases between them. Germline-derived CDR1 and CDR2 are WSHSY and SAAADI. As DNA, the CDR3 is TGCGCCAGCAGTGACGGACAGCACTCTGGAAACACCATATATTTT. Protein product: CASSDGQHSGNTIYF.

V usage is TRBV29-1 and J usage is TRBJ2-5; a possible D gene is TRBD1 (5 bases). Trimming took 8 bases from V and 2 from J, leaving 12 bases between them. This CDR3 comprises 12 residues. Per the germline V gene, CDR1 is SQVTM and CDR2 is ANQGSEA. This chain's CDR3 is CSHLTAQETQYF. DNA for the CDR3: TGCAGCCACCTGACAGCGCAAGAGACCCAGTACTTC.

The chain is built from TRBV9 and TRBJ2-5, with 7 bases aligning to TRBD1. The CDR3 length is 14 residues. The V segment lost 4 bases and the J segment 5 bases; nucleotides outside the gene matches: 8. The germline gives CDR1 SGDLS, CDR2 YYNGEE. The CDR3 reads CASSLGTARETQYF. The CDR3 coding sequence is TGTGCCAGCAGCCTTGGGACAGCCCGGGAGACCCAGTACTTC.

V gene TRBV11-2 combines with J gene TRBJ2-3; TRBD1 or TRBD2 may be the D gene (6 bases each). This CDR3 is built from 16 residues. CDR1 and CDR2 from the germline V gene are SGHAT and FQNNGV. Trimming left V 5 bases short and J 6 bases short, with 21 bases between. Here the CDR3 DNA reads TGTGCCAGCAGCGACCTCTCGTTAACGGGGGCCGATACGCAGTATTTT. It yields the protein CASSDLSLTGADTQYF.

The chain is built from TRBV5-4 and TRBJ1-2; D might be TRBD1 (5 bases). V lost 1 base and J lost 7, with 17 bases in between. Germline V gene sequence: CDR1 SGHNT, CDR2 YYREEE (reference sequence). The CDR3 loop spans 15 amino acids. CDR3 coding DNA: TGTGCCAGCAGCTTGATATCCAGGTCCGGGGGTGGCTACACCTTC. Amino acid sequence: CASSLISRSGGGYTF.

The chain employs TRBV7-2 and TRBJ1-4; D remains ambiguous. The CDR3 runs to 13 residues. Germline CDR1 SGHTA, CDR2 FQGNSA. Trimming took 5 bases from V and 6 from J, leaving 10 bases between them. Written as DNA, the CDR3 is TGTGCCAGCAGCCAAGGGTTGGATGAAAAACTGTTTTTT. Amino acid sequence: CASSQGLDEKLFF.

This clone was found a few times. The rearrangement uses TRBV14 and TRBJ1-1; tentative D call: TRBD1 (5 bases). The V end lost 1 base, the J end lost 1 base, and 7 bases lay between the germline ends. Germline values: CDR1 SGHDN, CDR2 FVKESK. The CDR3 is 14 residues long. CDR3 nucleotides: TGTGCCAGCAGCCAAGTTGGGGGGAACACTGAAGCTTTCTTT. Protein: CASSQVGGNTEAFF.

This chain uses TRBV6-5 with TRBJ2-1, with 13 bases fitting TRBD2. The CDR3 has 15 residues. V gave up 11 bases and J gave up 8 bases; unmatched junction bases: 12. From germline, CDR1 is MNHEY and CDR2 SVGAGI. The CDR3 here is CASRPGTSGMDEQFF. CDR3 coding DNA: TGTGCCTCTAGGCCAGGGACTAGCGGGATGGATGAGCAGTTCTTC.

The chain uses TRBV12-1 and TRBJ1-3; TRBD1, the table's D call, lacks a check against the DNA. TRBV12-1 is a known pseudogene. The CDR3 spans 17 residues. The CDR3 DNA sequence: TGTGCCAGCAGCTTTGTAACGGGACAACACTCTGGAAACACCATATATTTT. It yields the protein CASSFVTGQHSGNTIYF.

This rearrangement joins TRBV7-2 to TRBJ2-5; the match to TRBD2 covers 10 bases. Trimming cost V 4 bases and J 7 bases; bases outside gene matches: 12. Per germline, CDR1 SGHTA and CDR2 FQGNSA. The CDR3 has 16 residues. CDR3 in DNA: TGTGCCAGCAGCTCAACCGGGACTAGCGTGGGGGGGACCCAGTACTTC. It specifies CASSSTGTSVGGTQYF.

The rearrangement uses TRBV11-3 and TRBJ2-7, with D possibly being TRBD1 (5 bases). Trimming took off 1 base at V and 0 bases at J, with 10 bases between the two ends. The CDR3 totals 15 residues. Germline V gives CDR1 SGHNT, CDR2 YENEEA. Here the CDR3 DNA reads TGTGCCAGCAGCTTAGGGGGCGAAATCTCCTACGAGCAGTACGTC. Protein sequence: CASSLGGEISYEQYV.

This chain connects TRBV10-1 to TRBJ1-2; unclear D gene. The ends were cut back, 5 bases at V and 8 bases at J, with 15 bases in the middle. Germline values: CDR1 WNHNN, CDR2 SYGVQD (reference sequence). The CDR3 has 13 residues. Written as DNA, the CDR3 is TGCGCCAGCAGTTTGACTCGGCTCGGAGGCTACACCTTC. It encodes CASSLTRLGGYTF.

The chain uses TRBV19 and TRBJ1-4; 8 bases fit TRBD1. CDR3 length: 16 amino acids. J gave up 4 bases and V 7 bases, and 11 bases lay outside the gene matches. From germline, CDR1 is LNHDA and CDR2 SQIVND (reference sequence). As DNA, the CDR3 is TGTGCCAGTAAACCCCTGACAGGGGCCTTTAATGAAAAACTGTTTTTT. It encodes CASKPLTGAFNEKLFF.

V usage is TRBV4-2 and J usage is TRBJ2-7, with 10 bases identical to TRBD2. The CDR3 sequence is 16 residues long. V was clipped by 0 bases and J by 2 bases; unmatched bases: 4. Germline loops: CDR1 LGHNA, CDR2 YNFKEQ. CDR3 sequence reads: CASSQDFTSGAYEQYF. The CDR3 nucleotides are TGTGCCAGCAGCCAAGATTTTACTAGCGGGGCCTACGAGCAGTACTTC.

The rearrangement joins TRBV9 to TRBJ2-3, with D unresolved. From germline, CDR1 is SGDLS and CDR2 YYNGEE. V was trimmed by 2 bases and J by 4 bases, leaving 5 bases between them. The CDR3 has 12 residues. CDR3 loop: CASSVLADTQYF. In DNA form, the CDR3 reads TGTGCCAGCAGCGTTTTAGCAGATACGCAGTATTTT.

The V and J genes are TRBV30 and TRBJ2-1, with D possibly matching TRBD1 (5 bases). The germline V gene encodes CDR1 GTSNPN and CDR2 SVGIG (reference sequence). The V end lost 1 base, the J end lost 10 bases, and 8 bases lay between the germline ends. The CDR3 contains 11 residues. CDR3 loop: CAWSAQGEQFF. The CDR3 DNA reads as TGTGCCTGGAGTGCCCAGGGCGAGCAGTTCTTC.

The V gene is TRBV28, the J gene TRBJ1-4; D is unclear. V was clipped by 3 bases and J by 8 bases, with 19 bases between them. Germline values: CDR1 MDHEN, CDR2 SYDVKM. The CDR3 loop spans 16 amino acids. CDR3 sequence (DNA): TGTGCCAGCAGTTTGCACCCGGGCCCCTCTTACGAAAAACTGTTTTTT. Its protein product is CASSLHPGPSYEKLFF.

This chain connects TRBV7-9 to TRBJ2-1, with 7 bases matching TRBD2. The CDR3 spans 17 residues. The trim removed 6 bases at V and 14 bases at J, leaving 25 bases unmatched. The germline V gene has CDR1 SEHNR and CDR2 FQNEAQ (reference sequence). As DNA, the CDR3 is TGTGCCAGCAGTTTCCGAGGACCGGGACTACCCCCGCCTCCAAAGTTCTTC. Translating it yields CASSFRGPGLPPPPKFF.

V and J are TRBV19 and TRBJ1-3; 8 positions match TRBD1. Germline values: CDR1 LNHDA, CDR2 SQIVND (reference sequence). After removal of 0 bases from V and 4 bases from J, the junction contained 5 bases not matched to a gene. This CDR3 contains 16 residues. The CDR3 DNA reads as TGTGCCAGTAGTATAGACCTGACAGGGGCCGGAAACACCATATATTTT. Its translation is CASSIDLTGAGNTIYF.

The chain has TRBV5-5 and TRBJ2-3; D might be TRBD1 or TRBD2, each matching 5 bases. Trimming pared 0 bases from V and 2 bases from J, leaving 13 bases between. This CDR3 has 16 residues. Germline V lookup: CDR1 SGHKS, CDR2 YYEKEE (reference sequence). For the CDR3, the DNA is TGTGCCAGCAGCTTGGCCACGGGGCGCGACACAGATACGCAGTATTTT. It is translated as CASSLATGRDTDTQYF.

CDR3 nucleotide sequence: TGTGCCAGCAGCCGATACAGTTCAACTAATGAAAAACTGTTTTTT. Translation: CASSRYSSTNEKLFF. The chain is built from TRBV14 and TRBJ1-4; D unresolved. Per the germline V gene, CDR1 is SGHDN and CDR2 is FVKESK. This CDR3 has 15 residues. The V and J ends lost 4 bases and 0 bases respectively, with 9 bases between them.

This clone was picked up one time. The gene calls are TRBV6-5 and TRBJ2-1; 13 bases are a match to TRBD2. Germline V gives CDR1 MNHEY, CDR2 SVGAGI. This CDR3 has 14 residues. J was trimmed by 7 bases and V by 4 bases; bases with no gene match: 1. The DNA for the CDR3 is TGTGCCAGCAGTTGGACTAGCGGGAGAAATGAGCAGTTCTTC. Translated, it gives CASSWTSGRNEQFF.

The rearrangement joins TRBV6-5 to TRBJ1-2; D is unclear. Trimming left V 0 bases short and J 6 bases short, with 11 bases between. The CDR3 covers 14 residues. The germline CDR1 and CDR2 sequences are MNHEY and SVGAGI. As DNA, the CDR3 is TGTGCCAGCAGTTACTCAATAGGGCTCCATGGCTACACCTTC. Its translation is CASSYSIGLHGYTF.